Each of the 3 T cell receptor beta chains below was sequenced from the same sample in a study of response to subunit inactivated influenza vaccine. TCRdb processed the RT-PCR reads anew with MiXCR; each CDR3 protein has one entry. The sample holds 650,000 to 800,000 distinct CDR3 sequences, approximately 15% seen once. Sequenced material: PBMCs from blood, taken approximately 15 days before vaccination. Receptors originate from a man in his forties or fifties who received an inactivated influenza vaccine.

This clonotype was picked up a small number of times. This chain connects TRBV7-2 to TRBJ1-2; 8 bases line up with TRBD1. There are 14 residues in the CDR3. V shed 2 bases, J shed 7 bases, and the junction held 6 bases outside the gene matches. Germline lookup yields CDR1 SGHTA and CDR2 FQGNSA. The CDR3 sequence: CASSLTRTGTGYTF. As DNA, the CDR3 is TGTGCCAGCAGCTTAACCCGGACAGGGACTGGCTACACCTTC.

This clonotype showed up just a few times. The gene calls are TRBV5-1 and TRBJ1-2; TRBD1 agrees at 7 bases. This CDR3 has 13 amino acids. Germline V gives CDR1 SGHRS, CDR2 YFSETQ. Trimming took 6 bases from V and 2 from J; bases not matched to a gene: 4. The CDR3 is CASTTTGNYGYTF. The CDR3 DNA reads TGCGCCAGCACAACGACAGGGAACTATGGCTACACCTTC.

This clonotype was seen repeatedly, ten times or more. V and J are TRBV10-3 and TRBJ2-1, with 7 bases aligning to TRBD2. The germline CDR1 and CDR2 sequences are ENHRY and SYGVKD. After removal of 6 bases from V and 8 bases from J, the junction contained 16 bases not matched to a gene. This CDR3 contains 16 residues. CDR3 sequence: CAISSSWEGVTDEQFF. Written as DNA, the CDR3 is TGTGCCATCAGCAGTTCGTGGGAGGGAGTAACCGATGAGCAGTTCTTC.